The 10 T cell receptor beta chains presented below share a single source sample, sequenced in a study of blood T cell repertoires in COVID-19. TCRdb's copy holds only in-frame clones and misses some; the assay was immunoSEQ multiplex PCR. The table shows some 50,000 clones, with roughly 82% occurring only once. The source material was peripheral blood. The receptor source for this set is a woman aged 55-69 years with acute or convalescent COVID-19.

The V call is TRBV5-1, the J call TRBJ1-4; the match to TRBD1 covers 9 bases. After removal of 4 bases from V and 8 bases from J, the junction contained 6 bases not matched to a gene. Germline-derived CDR1 and CDR2 are SGHRS and YFSETQ. The length of the CDR3 is 14 residues. The CDR3 nucleotides are TGCGCCAGCAGCACGGGACAGGGACAGGAAAAACTGTTTTTT. Protein product: CASSTGQGQEKLFF.

A single count supports this clone. The rearrangement uses TRBV9 and TRBJ1-5, with no clear D. The CDR3 is made up of 15 amino acids. V dropped 0 bases and J dropped 1 base, with 8 bases sitting between them. Germline values: CDR1 SGDLS, CDR2 YYNGEE. In DNA form, the CDR3 reads TGTGCCAGCAGCGTAGCGCCGGGGAGCAATCAGCCCCAGCATTTT. Translation: CASSVAPGSNQPQHF.

This clone was counted once. As DNA, the CDR3 is TGTGCCAGCAGTGAAATAGCAGGGGGACAAGACGAGCAGTACTTC. Translating it yields CASSEIAGGQDEQYF. This chain links TRBV6-1 with TRBJ2-7, with 7 positions matching TRBD1. The CDR3 has 15 residues. Germline trimming cut 2 bases from V and 5 bases from J; bases unmatched to any gene: 9. Germline CDR1 reads MNHNS; CDR2 reads SASEGT.

The chain couples TRBV9 to TRBJ2-1; the D gene is possibly TRBD1 (6 bases). Trimming shortened V by 0 bases and J by 2 bases, and 24 bases separated the two germline ends. The CDR3 is 20 amino acids. Germline values: CDR1 SGDLS, CDR2 YYNGEE. The CDR3 loop reads CASSVVFRQGGVRTYNEQFF. CDR3 nucleotides: TGTGCCAGCAGCGTAGTGTTTCGGCAAGGGGGAGTAAGGACCTACAATGAGCAGTTCTTC.

The CDR3: CASRSAGTLSTDTQYF. CDR3 bases: TGTGCCAGCAGATCCGCCGGGACACTTAGCACAGATACGCAGTATTTT. The V and J genes are TRBV28 and TRBJ2-3; D may be TRBD1 (6 bases). This CDR3 region has 16 residues. V lost 6 bases and J lost 0, with 16 bases in between. Germline V lookup: CDR1 MDHEN, CDR2 SYDVKM.

The chain employs TRBV6-5 and TRBJ1-1; TRBD1 aligns across 12 bases. The CDR3 is made up of 16 amino acids. Per the germline V gene, CDR1 is MNHEY and CDR2 is SVGAGI. V lost 2 bases to trimming and J lost 5 bases; unmatched junction nucleotides: 6. DNA for the CDR3: TGTGCCAGCAGTTACCCGGGACAGGGGGCCCTTACTGAAGCTTTCTTT. It translates to CASSYPGQGALTEAFF.

The V call is TRBV4-1, the J call TRBJ1-5, with 7 nucleotides matching TRBD1. The CDR3 has 18 residues. V dropped 2 bases and J dropped 0; count of bases not matched to a gene: 10. Germline values: CDR1 MGHRA, CDR2 YSYEKL. CDR3 DNA sequence: TGCGCCAGCAGCCAACAACCTAAGGGGGCTGATAGCAATCAGCCCCAGCATTTT. Translating it yields CASSQQPKGADSNQPQHF.

The chain has TRBV5-1 and TRBJ2-1; 9 nucleotides agree with TRBD1. CDR1 is SGHRS and CDR2 is YFSETQ in the germline V gene. Trimming took 4 bases from V and 10 from J; bases not matched to a gene: 15. This CDR3 comprises 16 residues. CDR3 protein: CASSPAVGQGKVEQFF. The DNA for the CDR3 is TGCGCCAGCAGCCCGGCCGTCGGACAGGGGAAGGTCGAGCAGTTCTTC.

The CDR3 DNA is TGCGCCAGCAGCTTGGAGGGGGAGAATTCACCCCTCCACTTT. It yields the protein CASSLEGENSPLHF. V and J are TRBV5-1 and TRBJ1-6; TRBD1 might be the D (6 bases). V was cut by 0 bases and J by 7 bases, with 8 bases left in between. CDR3 size: 14 residues. Germline loops: CDR1 SGHRS, CDR2 YFSETQ.

The rearrangement uses TRBV5-1 and TRBJ2-7; weak D call: TRBD1 (6 bases). The CDR3 consists of 14 residues. Deletions cut 1 base from V and 3 bases from J, with 11 bases between. CDR1 is SGHRS and CDR2 is YFSETQ in the germline V gene. The CDR3 DNA follows: TGCGCCAGCAGCTTGATCCCGGACAGCTACGAGCAGTACTTC. As protein: CASSLIPDSYEQYF.